Below are 18 T cell receptor beta chains sequenced from a single sample in a study of blood T cells in healthy people across ages. The use of a sample-barcoded 5' primer and a J-beta primer mix characterized a second PCR of 7 to 11 cycles. TCRdb re-derived calls from the 5' RACE reads in MiXCR, one entry per CDR3 protein. This table holds some 760,000 distinct CDR3 sequences, roughly 25% found once. The sample was also linked to a second study, of T cells of mothers and their children.

The sequenced sample consisted of blood. The receptor set was obtained from a boy between 10 and 17 years old in good health.

This clonotype was seen more than once but under ten times. The V gene is TRBV7-3, the J gene TRBJ2-4; 8 nucleotides agree with TRBD2. There are 13 residues in the CDR3. Per the germline V gene, CDR1 is SGHTA and CDR2 is FQGTGA. V shed 6 bases, J shed 8 bases, and the junction held 6 bases outside the gene matches. CDR3 sequence reads: CASRSSGQDIQYF. The CDR3 DNA is TGTGCCAGCAGGTCTAGCGGGCAGGACATTCAGTACTTC.

This clonotype was detected only a few times. The V and J genes are TRBV7-8 and TRBJ1-4; TRBD1 might be the D (6 bases). Per the germline V gene, CDR1 is SGHVS and CDR2 is FQNEAQ. Trimming took off 6 bases at V and 3 bases at J, with 11 bases between the two ends. The CDR3 covers 14 residues. The DNA for the CDR3 is TGTGCCAGCAGACCGGGGGCAGCTAATGAAAAACTGTTTTTT. Protein sequence: CASRPGAANEKLFF.

This clonotype has more than one count but fewer than ten. Germline and junction disagree at one end, which may indicate a read error. The chain uses TRBV7-2 and TRBJ2-5; D might be TRBD2 (7 bases). Germline lookup yields CDR1 SGHTA and CDR2 FQGNSA. The CDR3 consists of 10 residues. In DNA form, the CDR3 reads TGTTCGGGGGGCCAAGAGACCCGGTACTTC. Translated: CSGGQETRYF.

The gene calls are TRBV7-2 and TRBJ2-3; no clear D gene. This CDR3 spans 14 amino acids. Between the trimmed V and J ends, which lost 6 bases and 0 bases, there was a span of 10 bases. The germline CDR1 and CDR2 sequences are SGHTA and FQGNSA. CDR3 nucleotide sequence: TGTGCCAGCAGACTGACACTTAGCACAGATACGCAGTATTTT. This codes for CASRLTLSTDTQYF. The whole variable domain, filled in from reference TRBV7-2 and TRBJ2-3, reads GAGVSQSPSNKVTEKGKDVELRCDPISGHTALYWYRQSLGQGLEFLIYFQGNSAPDKSGLPSDRFSAERTGGSVSTLTIQRTQQEDSAVYLCASRLTLSTDTQYFGPGTRLTVL.

This clonotype appeared a few times. The chain employs TRBV9 and TRBJ2-3; the match to TRBD2 covers 11 bases. The V gene end was trimmed by 3 bases and the J gene end by 4 bases; junction bases not matched to a gene: 13. The length of the CDR3 is 18 residues. CDR1 is SGDLS, CDR2 YYNGEE, per germline. CDR3 protein: CASSDRRTLAGGPDTQYF. The CDR3 DNA reads TGTGCCAGCAGCGACCGGCGTACTCTAGCGGGGGGCCCAGATACGCAGTATTTT.

There are a few counts of this clonotype. The chain is built from TRBV27 and TRBJ1-1, with D maybe TRBD1 (5 bases). This CDR3 has 14 amino acids. Trimming removed 4 bases from V and 5 bases from J, with 14 bases in between. CDR1 is MNHEY and CDR2 is SMNVEV in the germline V gene (reference sequence). The CDR3 protein is CASSWGLPATEAFF. CDR3 nucleotide sequence: TGTGCCAGCAGTTGGGGACTGCCAGCTACTGAAGCTTTCTTT.

The chain combines TRBV28 with TRBJ2-7, with D possibly being TRBD2 (6 bases). Deletions cut 8 bases from V and 2 bases from J, with 16 bases between. The length of the CDR3 is 14 residues. Germline V gene data show CDR1 as MDHEN and CDR2 as SYDVKM. In DNA, the CDR3 is TGTGCCAGCCTTAAGGGGACTGGAACCTACGAGCAGTACTTC. Translation gives CASLKGTGTYEQYF. The entire variable domain, with the rest obtained from reference TRBV28 and TRBJ2-7, is as follows: DVKVTQSSRYLVKRTGEKVFLECVQDMDHENMFWYRQDPGLGLRLIYFSYDVKMKEKGDIPEGYSVSREKKERFSLILESASTNQTSMYLCASLKGTGTYEQYFGPGTRLTVT.

This clonotype showed up just a few times. The CDR3: CASSFEISAYNSPLHF. Written as DNA, the CDR3 is TGTGCCAGCAGCTTCGAAATTAGCGCCTATAATTCACCCCTCCACTTT. The chain uses TRBV7-2 and TRBJ1-6; D is unclear. The ends were cut back, 3 bases at V and 2 bases at J, with 11 bases in the middle. Germline V gene lookup returns CDR1 SGHTA and CDR2 FQGNSA. There are 16 residues in the CDR3.

This clonotype has just a few counts. J is TRBJ2-7 and V is TRBV7-9; 11 bases map to TRBD1. Germline V CDR1 and CDR2: SEHNR, FQNEAQ (reference sequence). This CDR3 has 15 residues. V gave up 5 bases and J gave up 2 bases; unmatched junction bases: 5. The CDR3 DNA reads TGTGCCAGCAGCGCTGGGACAGGGGGTCCCTACGAGCAGTACTTC. Translation gives CASSAGTGGPYEQYF.

The V gene is TRBV20-1, the J gene TRBJ2-5, with 7 bases matching TRBD1. The J call is in doubt because the DNA end fits TRBJ2-7 better. Per germline, CDR1 DFQATT and CDR2 SNEGSKA (reference sequence). This CDR3 has 13 amino acids. CDR3 region: CSARWTGSYEQYF. CDR3 DNA sequence: TGCAGTGCTAGATGGACAGGCTCCTACGAGCAGTACTTC.

This chain uses TRBV27 with TRBJ2-7; D is uncertain. This CDR3 region has 14 residues. Germline assignment: CDR1 MNHEY and CDR2 SMNVEV (reference sequence). The germline V and J ends were trimmed by 3 bases and 3 bases, with 12 bases remaining between them. The CDR3 loop is CASSLFYGSYEQYF. CDR3 DNA sequence: TGTGCCAGCAGTTTGTTTTACGGAAGCTACGAGCAGTACTTC.

The V call is TRBV2, the J call TRBJ2-5; TRBD2 matches at 12 bases. The end of the DNA is better explained by TRBJ2-1, so the J call may be wrong. Germline loops: CDR1 SNHLY, CDR2 FYNNEI. The CDR3 sequence is 17 residues long. CDR3 in DNA: TGTGCCAGCAGTAAGGCCCCGACTAGCGGGAGTGGGAATGAGCAGTTCTTC. As protein: CASSKAPTSGSGNEQFF.

The V gene is TRBV7-9, the J gene TRBJ2-1; 10 bases fit TRBD2. With V trimmed by 1 base and J by 4 bases, 7 bases remained unmatched. In germline, CDR1 is SEHNR, CDR2 FQNEAQ (reference sequence). CDR3 size: 17 residues. DNA for the CDR3: TGTGCCAGCAGCTTAGGTCAGGGACTAGCGAGTTACAATGAGCAGTTCTTC. Its translation is CASSLGQGLASYNEQFF.

This sequence joins TRBV7-9 and TRBJ2-1; D is unclear. Trimming took off 3 bases at V and 0 bases at J, with 9 bases between the two ends. Looked up from germline, CDR1 is SEHNR and CDR2 is FQNEAQ (reference sequence). The CDR3 loop spans 15 amino acids. The CDR3 loop is CASSFLLSSYNEQFF. The CDR3 DNA sequence: TGTGCCAGCAGCTTCTTATTGTCCTCCTACAATGAGCAGTTCTTC.

This clonotype came up a few times. The rearrangement links TRBV21-1 to TRBJ2-3; TRBD2, the table's D call, lacks a check against the DNA. TRBV21-1 is recorded as a pseudogene. This CDR3 is built from 16 residues. The CDR3 coding sequence is TGTGCCAGCAGCGGAGAAGCGAGGGTGGGGTCAGATACGCAGTATTTT. Amino acid sequence: CASSGEARVGSDTQYF.

This clonotype was seen only a few times. This chain links TRBV29-1 with TRBJ1-4; D uncertain. CDR1 SQVTM and CDR2 ANQGSEA come from the germline V gene. The CDR3 is 13 residues long. Trimming removed 6 bases from V and 2 bases from J, with 10 bases in between. The CDR3 loop reads CSVHDGTNEKLFF. Here the CDR3 DNA reads TGCAGCGTCCACGACGGCACTAATGAAAAACTGTTTTTT.

This clonotype was seen a few times. The gene calls are TRBV6-5 and TRBJ2-1; perhaps TRBD2 as D (6 bases). This CDR3 has 13 residues. Per the germline V gene, CDR1 is MNHEY and CDR2 is SVGAGI. V lost 6 bases and J 7 bases, leaving 13 bases between the germline ends. The DNA of the CDR3 is TGTGCCAGCAGCTTGACGGGGAGGAATGAGCAGTTCTTC. This encodes CASSLTGRNEQFF.

The rearrangement uses TRBV6-5 and TRBJ2-2; TRBD2 is a possible D gene (5 bases). Trimming cost V 2 bases and J 7 bases, with 5 bases left between them. This CDR3 comprises 12 residues. Germline CDR1 reads MNHEY; CDR2 reads SVGAGI. CDR3 nucleotide sequence: TGTGCCAGCAGTTACGAGGGCGGGGAGCTGTTTTTT. This gives the protein CASSYEGGELFF.